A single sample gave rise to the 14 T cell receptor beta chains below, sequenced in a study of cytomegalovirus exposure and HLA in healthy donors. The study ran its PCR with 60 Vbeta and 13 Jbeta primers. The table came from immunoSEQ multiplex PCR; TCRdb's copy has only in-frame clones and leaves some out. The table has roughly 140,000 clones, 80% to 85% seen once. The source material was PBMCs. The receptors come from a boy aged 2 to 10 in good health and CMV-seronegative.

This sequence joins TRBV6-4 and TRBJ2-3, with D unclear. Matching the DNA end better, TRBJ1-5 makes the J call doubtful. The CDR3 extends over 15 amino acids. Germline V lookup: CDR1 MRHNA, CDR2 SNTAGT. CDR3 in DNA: TGTGCCAGCAGTGACAGGGCGGGAGGCACAGATACGCAGCATTTT. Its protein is CASSDRAGGTDTQHF.

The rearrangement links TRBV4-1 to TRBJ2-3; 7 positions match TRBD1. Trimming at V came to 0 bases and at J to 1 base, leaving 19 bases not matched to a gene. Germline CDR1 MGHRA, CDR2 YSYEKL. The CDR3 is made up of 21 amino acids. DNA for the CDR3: TGCGCCAGCAGCCAAGATCTAGGTAGGGGGCTGTCGGCCGGCGGCACAGATACGCAGTATTTT. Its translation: CASSQDLGRGLSAGGTDTQYF.

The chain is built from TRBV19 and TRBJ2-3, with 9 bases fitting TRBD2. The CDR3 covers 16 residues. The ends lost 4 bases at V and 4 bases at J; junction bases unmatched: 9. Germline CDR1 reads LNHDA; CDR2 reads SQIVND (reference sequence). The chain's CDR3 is CASSTSAGGPADTQYF. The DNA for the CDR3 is TGTGCCAGTAGTACCTCTGCGGGAGGGCCGGCAGATACGCAGTATTTT.

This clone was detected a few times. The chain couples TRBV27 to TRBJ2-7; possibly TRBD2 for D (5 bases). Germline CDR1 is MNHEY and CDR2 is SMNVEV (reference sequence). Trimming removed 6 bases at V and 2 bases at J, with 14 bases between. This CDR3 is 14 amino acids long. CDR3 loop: CASSRASFTYEQYF. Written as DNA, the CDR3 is TGTGCCAGCAGCCGGGCTAGCTTCACCTACGAGCAGTACTTC.

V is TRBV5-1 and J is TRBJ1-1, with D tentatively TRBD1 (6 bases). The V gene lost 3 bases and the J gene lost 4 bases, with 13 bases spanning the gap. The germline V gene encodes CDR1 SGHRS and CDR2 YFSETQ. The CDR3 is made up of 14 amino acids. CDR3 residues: CASSYRALGTEAFF. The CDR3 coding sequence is TGCGCCAGCAGCTACAGGGCCCTGGGCACTGAAGCTTTCTTT. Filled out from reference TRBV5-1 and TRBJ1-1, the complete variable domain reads KAGVTQTPRYLIKTRGQQVTLSCSPISGHRSVSWYQQTPGQGLQFLFEYFSETQRNKGNFPGRFSGRQFSNSRSEMNVSTLELGDSALYLCASSYRALGTEAFFGQGTRLTVV.

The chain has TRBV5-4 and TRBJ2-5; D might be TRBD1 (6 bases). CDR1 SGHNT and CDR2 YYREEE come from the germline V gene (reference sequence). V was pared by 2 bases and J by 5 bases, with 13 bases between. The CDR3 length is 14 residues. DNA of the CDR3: TGTGCCAGCAGCTTCCGGGACATTGGGGAGACCCAGTACTTC. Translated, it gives CASSFRDIGETQYF.

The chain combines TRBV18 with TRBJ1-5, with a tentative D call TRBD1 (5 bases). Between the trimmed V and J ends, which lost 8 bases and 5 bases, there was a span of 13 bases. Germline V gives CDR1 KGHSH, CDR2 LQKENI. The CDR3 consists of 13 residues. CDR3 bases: TGTGCCAGCCAGGGCGGGGGAGATCAGCCCCAGCATTTT. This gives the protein CASQGGGDQPQHF.

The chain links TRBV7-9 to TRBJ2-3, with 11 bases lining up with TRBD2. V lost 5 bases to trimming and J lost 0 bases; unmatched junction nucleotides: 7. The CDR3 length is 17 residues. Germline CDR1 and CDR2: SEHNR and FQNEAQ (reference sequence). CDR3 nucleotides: TGTGCCAGCAGCCGAACTAGCGGGGGTTATAGCACAGATACGCAGTATTTT. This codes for CASSRTSGGYSTDTQYF.

The CDR3 DNA reads as TGCGCCAGCAGCCAAGTGCCGGTGGGCGGCACAGATACGCAGTATTTT. It codes for CASSQVPVGGTDTQYF. The genes are TRBV4-1 and TRBJ2-3; unclear D gene. CDR1 is MGHRA, CDR2 YSYEKL, per germline. Deletions cut 1 base from V and 1 base from J, with 12 bases between. This CDR3 spans 16 amino acids.

This chain's CDR3 is CASSSRPRVVGKLFF. The CDR3 nucleotides are TGTGCCAGCAGTTCCCGGCCCAGGGTTGTTGGAAAACTGTTTTTT. J is TRBJ1-4 and V is TRBV28, with D perhaps TRBD1 (5 bases). This CDR3 region has 15 residues. V lost 4 bases and J 10 bases, leaving 19 bases between the germline ends. Germline loops: CDR1 MDHEN, CDR2 SYDVKM.

CDR3: CASSTPGQGAETQYF. For the CDR3, the DNA is TGTGCCAGTAGTACGCCGGGACAGGGTGCGGAGACCCAGTACTTC. The V call is TRBV19, the J call TRBJ2-5, with TRBD1 matching over 9 bases. CDR3 length: 15 amino acids. Per germline, CDR1 LNHDA and CDR2 SQIVND (reference sequence). V trimming: 4 bases; J trimming: 5 bases; junction bases outside the gene matches: 8.

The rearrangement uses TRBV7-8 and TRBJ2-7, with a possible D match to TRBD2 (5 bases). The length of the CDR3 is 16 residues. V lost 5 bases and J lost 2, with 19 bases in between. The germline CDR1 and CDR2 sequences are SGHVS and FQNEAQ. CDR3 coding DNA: TGTGCCAGCAGCCCGGGGAGTTCGGGGTTCGCCTACGAGCAGTACTTC. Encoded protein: CASSPGSSGFAYEQYF. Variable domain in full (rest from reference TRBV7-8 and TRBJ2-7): GAGVSQSPRYKVAKRGQDVALRCDPISGHVSLFWYQQALGQGPEFLTYFQNEAQLDKSGLPSDRFFAERPEGSVSTLKIQRTQQEDSAVYLCASSPGSSGFAYEQYFGPGTRLTVT.

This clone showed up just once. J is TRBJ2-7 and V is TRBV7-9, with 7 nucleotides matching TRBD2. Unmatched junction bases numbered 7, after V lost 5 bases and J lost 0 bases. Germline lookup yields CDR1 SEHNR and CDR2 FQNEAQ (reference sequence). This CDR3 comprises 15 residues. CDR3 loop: CASSGGRGSSYEQYF. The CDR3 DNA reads TGTGCCAGCAGCGGTGGGAGGGGAAGCTCCTACGAGCAGTACTTC.

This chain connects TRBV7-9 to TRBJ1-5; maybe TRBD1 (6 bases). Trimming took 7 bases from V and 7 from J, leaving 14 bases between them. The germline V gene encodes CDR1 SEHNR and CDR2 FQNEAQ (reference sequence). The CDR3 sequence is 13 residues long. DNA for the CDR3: TGTGCCAGCACTCTTGCAGGGGACCAGCCCCAGCATTTT. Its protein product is CASTLAGDQPQHF.